This T cell receptor (beta chain) stems from a study of T-cell reconstitution after alpha-beta-depleted transplantation in children. Per the germline V gene, CDR1 is MNHEY and CDR2 is SVGEGT. The CDR3 totals 14 residues. The junction had 6 bases not matched to a gene; V was cut back by 5 bases and J by 3 bases. The TCRbeta library was prepared with unique molecular identifiers. From the PCR reads, TCRdb called clonotypes with MiXCR, one entry per CDR3 protein. The data hold approximately 98,000 distinct CDR3 sequences, with approximately 6.9% observed a single time. The table lists this clonotype with many counts.

The chain combines TRBV6-2 or TRBV6-3 with TRBJ2-7; 8 positions agree with TRBD1. The TCR was taken from a male patient aged 2-15 years who had a stem cell transplant for acute lymphoblastic leukemia, so the T cells may come from the graft donor. This material consisted of PBMCs, mostly from graft donor cells, taken 360 days after TCRalphabeta/CD19-depleted stem cell transplant. The CDR3, as DNA: TGTGCCAGCAGTGACATGACAGGGGACTACGAGCAGTACTTC. Translation: CASSDMTGDYEQYF.